The 26 T cell receptor beta chains in this list originate from one sample, sequenced in a study of blood T cells in healthy people across ages. Using a J-beta primer mix together with a sample-barcoded 5' primer, a second PCR was run for roughly 6 to 11 cycles. TCRdb re-called the 5' RACE reads through MiXCR, storing one row per CDR3 protein. Found here are roughly 2 million distinct CDR3 sequences, roughly 50% of them singletons; the top ten hold over 2%. The sequencing sample was made of blood. Source of these receptors: a woman aged 40 to 49 in good health.

The chain has TRBV9 and TRBJ2-5; tentative D call: TRBD2 (6 bases). V gave up 0 bases and J gave up 2 bases, with 17 bases separating them. Germline-derived CDR1 and CDR2 are SGDLS and YYNGEE. The CDR3 length is 17 residues. DNA for the CDR3: TGTGCCAGCAGCGTAGTTGGTAGCGGTATGAAACAAGAGACCCAGTACTTC. Translation gives CASSVVGSGMKQETQYF.

This clonotype was found a few times. The V call is TRBV20-1, the J call TRBJ2-1; no clear D gene. V was shortened by 4 bases and J by 6 bases, with 13 bases between the two germline ends. The CDR3 has 13 amino acids. The germline gives CDR1 DFQATT, CDR2 SNEGSKA (reference sequence). CDR3 protein: CSATDQNFNEQFF. CDR3 DNA: TGCAGTGCTACCGACCAAAATTTCAATGAGCAGTTCTTC.

V gene TRBV7-9 combines with J gene TRBJ1-1, with D possibly matching TRBD1 (6 bases). V was shortened by 2 bases and J by 4 bases, with 8 bases between the two germline ends. The germline V gene encodes CDR1 SEHNR and CDR2 FQNEAQ (reference sequence). There are 13 residues in the CDR3. CDR3 sequence: CASSLPRGTEAFF. CDR3 nucleotide sequence: TGTGCCAGCAGCTTACCCAGGGGCACTGAAGCTTTCTTT.

The chain uses TRBV6-5 and TRBJ2-1, with TRBD2 matching over 13 bases. The length of the CDR3 is 16 residues. After removal of 5 bases from V and 7 bases from J, the junction contained 8 bases not matched to a gene. Germline CDR1 and CDR2: MNHEY and SVGAGI. The CDR3 protein is CASSPLAGGPGNEQFF. CDR3 sequence (DNA): TGTGCCAGCAGTCCACTAGCGGGGGGGCCAGGGAATGAGCAGTTCTTC.

The J gene is TRBJ1-4, the V gene TRBV5-8; 8 nucleotides match TRBD1. This CDR3 has 17 residues. J lost 5 bases, V lost 0 bases, and 9 bases had no gene match. In germline, CDR1 is SGHTS, CDR2 YDEGEE. The CDR3 DNA follows: TGTGCCAGCAGCTTGGACCGGCTGACAGGGGCGAATGAAAAACTGTTTTTT. Translated: CASSLDRLTGANEKLFF.

This chain joins TRBV6-5 and TRBJ1-1, with a tentative D call TRBD1 (5 bases). This CDR3 spans 15 amino acids. CDR1 is MNHEY, CDR2 SVGAGI, per germline. Trimming pared 6 bases from V and 2 bases from J, leaving 16 bases between. The CDR3 loop is CASRPLTGGNTEAFF. CDR3 nucleotide sequence: TGTGCCAGCAGACCCCTCACGGGGGGTAACACTGAAGCTTTCTTT.

This clonotype was observed a single time. The chain is built from TRBV27 and TRBJ1-6; 7 nucleotides align to TRBD1. The germline V gene encodes CDR1 MNHEY and CDR2 SMNVEV (reference sequence). V lost 5 bases, J lost 13 bases, and 11 bases stayed unmatched. The length of the CDR3 is 14 residues. CDR3 residues: CASSRPGGQSPLHF. CDR3 nucleotides: TGTGCCAGCAGTAGGCCAGGGGGTCAATCGCCCCTCCACTTT.

The gene calls are TRBV7-2 and TRBJ2-3, with D perhaps assigned TRBD1 or TRBD2 (6 bases each). The CDR3 length is 14 residues. Germline V lookup: CDR1 SGHTA, CDR2 FQGNSA. The V and J ends lost 5 bases and 5 bases respectively, with 14 bases between them. The CDR3: CASSLTRGQDTQYF. DNA of the CDR3: TGTGCCAGCAGCCTAACCCGGGGGCAAGATACGCAGTATTTT.

The genes are TRBV4-3 and TRBJ2-7; TRBD1 might be the D (5 bases). Germline loops: CDR1 LGHNA, CDR2 YSLEER. Trimming took 1 base from V and 4 from J, leaving 26 bases between them. CDR3 size: 19 residues. In DNA, the CDR3 is TGCGCCAGCAGCCAAGGACTGGCCCCTGGGGCGAACCCCGAGTACGAGCAGTACTTC. It yields the protein CASSQGLAPGANPEYEQYF.

The chain links TRBV28 to TRBJ2-5; 7 bases line up with TRBD1. Germline V CDR1 and CDR2: MDHEN, SYDVKM. The V segment lost 8 bases and the J segment 3 bases; nucleotides outside the gene matches: 3. This CDR3 has 12 amino acids. The CDR3 bases are TGTGCCAGCGGTACAGGGGAAGAGACCCAGTACTTC. It codes for CASGTGEETQYF.

This clonotype was observed at least ten times. The V call is TRBV29-1, the J call TRBJ2-7; D call uncertain. The CDR3 extends over 12 amino acids. Germline CDR1 reads SQVTM; CDR2 reads ANQGSEA. Trimming removed 7 bases at V and 4 bases at J, with 14 bases between. CDR3 DNA sequence: TGCAGCGGCACGGTCGGCTTATACGAGCAGTACTTC. This translates into CSGTVGLYEQYF.

V and J are TRBV29-1 and TRBJ1-2; D perhaps matches TRBD1 (6 bases). Germline V CDR1 and CDR2: SQVTM, ANQGSEA. The CDR3 extends over 15 amino acids. With 5 bases removed from V and 2 bases from J, the gap between germline ends came to 18 bases. The CDR3 coding sequence is TGCAGCGTTAGCCCAACGGGGGGCGCAAACTATGGCTACACCTTC. This translates into CSVSPTGGANYGYTF.

This clonotype was recorded a few times. The chain links TRBV7-8 to TRBJ2-5; no firm D call. V lost 0 bases and J 5 bases, leaving 13 bases between the germline ends. The germline CDR1 and CDR2 sequences are SGHVS and FQNEAQ. There are 15 residues in the CDR3. The CDR3: CASSLALVVEETQYF. The CDR3 DNA reads as TGTGCCAGCAGCTTAGCGCTAGTTGTGGAGGAGACCCAGTACTTC.

The chain carries TRBV7-2 and TRBJ2-3; 7 nucleotides agree with TRBD1. With V trimmed by 2 bases and J by 4 bases, 6 bases remained unmatched. The CDR3 is 15 residues long. CDR1 is SGHTA, CDR2 FQGNSA, per germline. In DNA form, the CDR3 reads TGTGCCAGCAGCTTAATGGGGACAGCTTCAGATACGCAGTATTTT. It yields the protein CASSLMGTASDTQYF.

The chain links TRBV25-1 to TRBJ2-5, with D unclear. CDR3 length: 13 amino acids. Germline V lookup: CDR1 MGHDK, CDR2 SYGVNS. V lost 6 bases to trimming and J lost 11 bases, with 19 bases between them. The CDR3 protein is CASSEPTLNEQYF. The DNA for the CDR3 is TGTGCCAGCAGCGAACCGACTCTCAATGAGCAGTACTTC.

This clonotype was detected only once. One end of the junction varies from germline; a read error may be responsible. This rearrangement joins TRBV20-1 to TRBJ2-5, with unresolved D. The CDR3 runs to 14 residues. The germline V gene has CDR1 DFQATT and CDR2 SNEGSKA (reference sequence). In DNA, the CDR3 is TGCAGTGCTATAGTCGTTGTCAGCCAAGAGACCCAGTACTTT. Translating it yields CSAIVVVSQETQYF.

The V and J genes are TRBV20-1 and TRBJ2-3; D call uncertain. V was trimmed by 2 bases and J by 7 bases, leaving 7 bases between them. The CDR3 extends over 11 amino acids. The germline V gene has CDR1 DFQATT and CDR2 SNEGSKA (reference sequence). CDR3 nucleotide sequence: TGCAGTGCTAGATGGGGAAATACGCAGTATTTT. Translated, it gives CSARWGNTQYF.

This clonotype has only a few counts. The J gene is TRBJ2-7, the V gene TRBV12-3 or TRBV12-4; tentative D call: TRBD1 (5 bases). V shed 0 bases and J shed 2 bases, with 8 bases lying between them. The CDR3 is 14 residues long. The CDR3 reads CASSLAQQAYEQYF. Written as DNA, the CDR3 is TGTGCCAGCAGTTTAGCGCAACAGGCCTACGAGCAGTACTTC.

On this clonotype: Because it lacks the conserved phenylalanine or tryptophan at the end, this CDR3 is likely a read error. CDR3 sequence: CASSEVQTQETQYI. The CDR3 region has the DNA TGTGCCAGCAGTGAGGTTCAAACTCAAGAGACCCAGTACATC. The genes are TRBV6-1 and TRBJ2-5; no firm D call. V was trimmed by 3 bases and J by 2 bases, leaving 10 bases between them. CDR1 and CDR2 (germline): MNHNS, SASEGT. The CDR3 runs 14 residues.

This chain uses TRBV20-1 with TRBJ2-5; the match to TRBD1 covers 7 bases. Germline CDR1 and CDR2: DFQATT and SNEGSKA (reference sequence). With V trimmed by 3 bases and J by 0 bases, 4 bases remained unmatched. This CDR3 is built from 14 residues. CDR3 sequence reads: CSASRGQYQETQYF. The CDR3 region has the DNA TGCAGTGCTAGCAGGGGACAGTACCAAGAGACCCAGTACTTC.

This sequence joins TRBV11-2 and TRBJ2-4, with 10 bases that match TRBD2. The closer fit of TRBJ2-7 to the DNA end suggests the J call may be wrong. Germline loops: CDR1 SGHAT, CDR2 FQNNGV. The CDR3 extends over 16 amino acids. The CDR3 DNA follows: TGTGCCAGCAGCTTAGTGGGTGGGATAGCGGGGGGCGAGCAGTACTTC. Translating it yields CASSLVGGIAGGEQYF.

This chain connects TRBV4-2 to TRBJ2-3; D is ambiguous. Germline CDR1 LGHNA, CDR2 YNFKEQ. The length of the CDR3 is 13 residues. Trimming removed 3 bases at V and 2 bases at J, with 6 bases between. For the CDR3, the DNA is TGTGCCAGCAGCCAGCATAACACAGATACGCAGTATTTT. The encoded protein is CASSQHNTDTQYF.

This clonotype was observed a handful of times. J is TRBJ2-7 and V is TRBV6-2 or TRBV6-3; D not resolved. CDR1 is MNHEY, CDR2 SVGEGT, per germline. CDR3 length: 15 residues. Deletions cut 7 bases from V and 1 base from J, with 17 bases between. In nucleotides, the CDR3 is TGTGCCAGCAACACCGGTTCAGAAGCATCCTACGAGCAGTACTTC. Its protein product is CASNTGSEASYEQYF.

J is TRBJ2-4 and V is TRBV7-2; D may be TRBD2 (5 bases). The V end was cut by 1 base, the J end by 3 bases, with 13 bases between. CDR1 is SGHTA, CDR2 FQGNSA, per germline. The CDR3 totals 16 residues. The CDR3 DNA follows: TGTGCCAGCAGCTTAGGAGGAGTGGGGAGCAAAAACATTCAGTACTTC. Its translation is CASSLGGVGSKNIQYF.

The chain couples TRBV20-1 to TRBJ1-1, with a weak D call TRBD1 (6 bases). The germline CDR1 and CDR2 sequences are DFQATT and SNEGSKA (reference sequence). The CDR3 spans 15 residues. The V gene lost 5 bases and the J gene lost 1 base, with 17 bases spanning the gap. The CDR3 bases are TGCAGTGCTGGGGGGCACAGGGCCCAGAACACTGAAGCTTTCTTT. As protein: CSAGGHRAQNTEAFF.

This clonotype was observed a handful of times. The gene calls are TRBV10-2 and TRBJ2-3, with a possible D match to TRBD2 (5 bases). Trimming pared 8 bases from V and 0 bases from J, leaving 12 bases between. The germline gives CDR1 WSHSY, CDR2 SAAADI. The CDR3 extends over 14 amino acids. This CDR3 is CASSTGSSTDTQYF. DNA for the CDR3: TGCGCCAGCTCTACGGGGTCGAGCACAGATACGCAGTATTTT.